This is a list of T cell receptor beta chains from one sample in a study of shared clonotypes between healthy human individuals. Using immunoSEQ multiplex PCR, the repertoire was profiled, and TCRdb retains in-frame clones only, with some absent. This sample has some 2.1 million clones, with around 95% found just once. The sequenced sample was naive CD8+ T cells from PBMCs. The receptors derive from a young man in good health. Some clones in this sample may be carry-over from other donors' samples. Each CDR3 is given with its conserved first and last residue. Each record gives: clone size, J gene, D gene, V gene, CDR3 length, CDR3 protein, CDR3 DNA. D genes are given only for firm matches. Clone size is stated in some rows and not others, as once, few, many or a class when expanded.

clone_size: -
j_call: TRBJ2-5
d_call: -
v_call: TRBV14
cdr3_length: 19
cdr3_aa: CASSQMDGKPGPWGETQYF
cdr3_nt: TGTGCCAGCAGCCAAATGGACGGGAAACCGGGACCCTGGGGGGAGACCCAGTACTTC

clone_size: -
j_call: TRBJ1-2
d_call: -
v_call: TRBV7-9
cdr3_length: 14
cdr3_aa: CASSSSTGRYGYTF
cdr3_nt: TGTGCCAGCAGCTCCTCGACAGGCAGATATGGCTACACCTTC

clone_size: -
j_call: TRBJ2-3
d_call: -
v_call: TRBV11-2
cdr3_length: 14
cdr3_aa: CASSSRVSTDTQYF
cdr3_nt: TGTGCCAGCAGCTCCCGCGTTAGCACAGATACGCAGTATTTT

clone_size: -
j_call: TRBJ2-3
d_call: TRBD2
v_call: TRBV4-2
cdr3_length: 16
cdr3_aa: CASSRRGREYTDTQYF
cdr3_nt: TGTGCCAGCAGCCGCCGAGGGCGGGAGTACACAGATACGCAGTATTTT

clone_size: -
j_call: TRBJ2-2
d_call: -
v_call: TRBV7-9
cdr3_length: 17
cdr3_aa: CASSLGSVGIDTGELFF
cdr3_nt: TGTGCCAGCAGCTTAGGGTCCGTTGGTATCGACACCGGGGAGCTGTTTTTT

clone_size: -
j_call: TRBJ2-3
d_call: -
v_call: TRBV9
cdr3_length: 13
cdr3_aa: CASSQREAPTQYF
cdr3_nt: TGTGCCAGCAGCCAAAGAGAGGCCCCTACGCAGTATTTT

clone_size: -
j_call: TRBJ2-1
d_call: -
v_call: TRBV7-9
cdr3_length: 14
cdr3_aa: CASSFPGTENEQFF
cdr3_nt: TGTGCCAGCAGCTTCCCGGGGACCGAGAATGAGCAGTTCTTC

clone_size: -
j_call: TRBJ1-1
d_call: -
v_call: TRBV9
cdr3_length: 15
cdr3_aa: CASSVGGGPSTEAFF
cdr3_nt: TGTGCCAGCAGCGTAGGCGGGGGCCCGAGCACTGAAGCTTTCTTT

clone_size: -
j_call: TRBJ1-4
d_call: TRBD1
v_call: TRBV7-9
cdr3_length: 16
cdr3_aa: CASSLAQGGTNEKLFF
cdr3_nt: TGTGCCAGCAGCTTAGCGCAGGGGGGGACTAATGAAAAACTGTTTTTT

clone_size: once
j_call: TRBJ1-4
d_call: -
v_call: TRBV4-1
cdr3_length: 13
cdr3_aa: CASSQARREKLFF
cdr3_nt: TGCGCCAGCAGCCAAGCCCGACGTGAAAAACTGTTTTTT

clone_size: -
j_call: TRBJ1-3
d_call: TRBD1
v_call: TRBV6-5
cdr3_length: 15
cdr3_aa: CASSLDRGLGNTIYF
cdr3_nt: TGTGCCAGCAGTTTGGACAGGGGGTTGGGAAACACCATATATTTT

clone_size: -
j_call: TRBJ1-1
d_call: -
v_call: TRBV15
cdr3_length: 15
cdr3_aa: CATSRGRNPNTEAFF
cdr3_nt: TGTGCCACCAGCAGAGGCAGAAACCCGAACACTGAAGCTTTCTTT

clone_size: -
j_call: TRBJ1-2
d_call: TRBD1
v_call: TRBV19
cdr3_length: 12
cdr3_aa: CASRDSGQGYTF
cdr3_nt: TGTGCCAGTAGGGACTCGGGACAGGGCTACACCTTC

clone_size: -
j_call: TRBJ2-7
d_call: -
v_call: TRBV18
cdr3_length: 14
cdr3_aa: CASSPRGPLDEQYF
cdr3_nt: TGTGCCAGCTCACCGCGGGGTCCCCTGGACGAGCAGTACTTC

clone_size: -
j_call: TRBJ2-7
d_call: -
v_call: TRBV27
cdr3_length: 15
cdr3_aa: CASSLRISEFYEQYF
cdr3_nt: TGTGCCAGCAGTTTGAGGATTAGCGAGTTCTACGAGCAGTACTTC